This T cell receptor beta chain was found in a study of monozygotic twins with cystic fibrosis. The repertoire was sequenced with immunoSEQ multiplex PCR; TCRdb's copy has only in-frame clones and lacks some. The sample lists some 32,000 clones; around 96% were seen once. What was sequenced was blood. The TCR was taken from a girl aged 2 to 9 with cystic fibrosis.

The CDR3 DNA is TGTGCCAGTCGGGGGTCCTGGGGGTCGAACACTGAAGCTTTCTTT. Translation gives CASRGSWGSNTEAFF. This chain uses TRBV19 with TRBJ1-1; D possibly corresponds to TRBD1 (5 bases). The ends were cut back, 8 bases at V and 1 base at J, with 17 bases in the middle. This CDR3 contains 15 residues. Germline CDR1 reads LNHDA; CDR2 reads SQIVND (reference sequence).